Listed here are 21 T cell receptor beta chains from one sample, sequenced in a study of neurological immune-mediated disorders. One entry per CDR3 protein results from TCRdb running MiXCR on the 5' RACE reads. The repertoire holds roughly 62,000 distinct CDR3 sequences, with around 5.2% as singletons. The sequencing sample was made of PBMCs. The receptors here all came from a woman in her fifties or sixties with multiple sclerosis.

This clonotype was seen ten or more times. The chain combines TRBV7-2 with TRBJ1-2; D unclear. CDR1 is SGHTA, CDR2 FQGNSA, per germline. V was shortened by 4 bases and J by 2 bases, with 8 bases between the two germline ends. The CDR3 has 13 amino acids. CDR3 in amino acids: CASSSGNNYGYTF. Written as DNA, the CDR3 is TGTGCCAGCAGCTCTGGGAACAACTATGGCTACACCTTC. The whole variable domain, remainder taken from reference TRBV7-2 and TRBJ1-2, is GAGVSQSPSNKVTEKGKDVELRCDPISGHTALYWYRQSLGQGLEFLIYFQGNSAPDKSGLPSDRFSAERTGGSVSTLTIQRTQQEDSAVYLCASSSGNNYGYTFGSGTRLTVV.

This clonotype was counted at least ten times. This chain uses TRBV20-1 with TRBJ2-3, with 12 nucleotides matching TRBD2. CDR1 and CDR2 (germline): DFQATT, SNEGSKA (reference sequence). V gave up 3 bases and J gave up 8 bases; unmatched junction bases: 6. This CDR3 spans 14 amino acids. CDR3 residues: CSARLAGGGGTQYF. In nucleotides, the CDR3 is TGCAGTGCTAGGCTAGCGGGGGGGGGTGGTACGCAGTATTTT.

This clonotype was observed a few times. A much larger clone is a single base away; this may be a read error. The DNA of the CDR3 is TGCAGTGCTCCTGGGGAGGGCAGTCAGCCCCAGAATTTT. Translated, it gives CSAPGEGSQPQNF. The chain employs TRBV20-1 and TRBJ1-5; unclear D gene. The CDR3 runs to 13 residues. The germline V gene encodes CDR1 DFQATT and CDR2 SNEGSKA (reference sequence).

This clonotype was seen many times. The chain has TRBV6-2 or TRBV6-3 and TRBJ1-5, with unresolved D. This CDR3 spans 12 amino acids. V was clipped by 5 bases and J by 6 bases, with 8 bases between them. Germline CDR1 is MNHEY and CDR2 is SVGEGT. CDR3 DNA sequence: TGTGCCAGCAGTAAACAGATTCAGCCCCAGCATTTT. Protein sequence: CASSKQIQPQHF.

In this sample, this clonotype turned up many times. This chain uses TRBV7-9 with TRBJ2-2, with D unclear. This CDR3 comprises 14 residues. Trimming left V 1 base short and J 3 bases short, with 6 bases between. The germline V gene encodes CDR1 SEHNR and CDR2 FQNEAQ (reference sequence). The CDR3 protein is CASSLEIHTGELFF. For the CDR3, the DNA is TGTGCCAGCAGCTTAGAAATCCACACCGGGGAGCTGTTTTTT.

This clonotype has ten or more counts. V is TRBV5-4 and J is TRBJ1-6; D unclear. This CDR3 is built from 16 residues. V was cut by 1 base and J by 5 bases, with 13 bases left in between. Germline CDR1 and CDR2: SGHNT and YYREEE (reference sequence). CDR3 in amino acids: CASSLYTAADNSPLHF. The CDR3, as DNA: TGTGCCAGCAGCTTGTATACCGCTGCTGATAATTCACCCCTCCACTTT.

This clonotype was detected many times. This rearrangement joins TRBV7-9 to TRBJ2-7; 9 bases align to TRBD1. The V gene's germline CDR1 is SEHNR and CDR2 FQNEAQ (reference sequence). V was pared by 4 bases and J by 3 bases, with 10 bases of the junction left unmatched. The CDR3 consists of 16 residues. The CDR3 DNA sequence: TGTGCCAGCAGCTCATTTAAGGGACAGGGCCGCTACGAGCAGTACTTC. Translation gives CASSSFKGQGRYEQYF. Full variable domain (missing parts from reference TRBV7-9 and TRBJ2-7): DTGVSQNPRHKITKRGQNVTFRCDPISEHNRLYWYRQTLGQGPEFLTYFQNEAQLEKSRLLSDRFSAERPKGSFSTLEIQRTEQGDSAMYLCASSSFKGQGRYEQYFGPGTRLTVT.

This clonotype was seen ten or more times. This chain uses TRBV20-1 with TRBJ1-1; 12 positions agree with TRBD1. This CDR3 region has 15 residues. Germline CDR1 DFQATT, CDR2 SNEGSKA (reference sequence). V lost 6 bases to trimming and J lost 0 bases; unmatched junction nucleotides: 5. Here the CDR3 DNA reads TGCAGTGCCTTAGGGACAGGGGGCTTGAACACTGAAGCTTTCTTT. It specifies CSALGTGGLNTEAFF.

This clonotype was seen ten or more times. V gene TRBV20-1 combines with J gene TRBJ2-1, with D uncertain. Germline CDR1 reads DFQATT; CDR2 reads SNEGSKA (reference sequence). This CDR3 is 11 amino acids long. V was shortened by 4 bases and J by 6 bases, with 7 bases between the two germline ends. The CDR3 DNA sequence: TGCAGTGCTACGCATGGCAATGAGCAGTTCTTC. Protein product: CSATHGNEQFF.

This clonotype was picked up many times. The V and J genes are TRBV5-1 and TRBJ2-1; 15 nucleotides match TRBD2. The germline CDR1 and CDR2 sequences are SGHRS and YFSETQ. This CDR3 has 15 residues. Germline trimming cut 4 bases from V and 6 bases from J; bases unmatched to any gene: 2. CDR3 DNA sequence: TGCGCCAGCAGCGCGGGACTAGCGGGGGGCAATGAGCAGTTCTTC. Its translation is CASSAGLAGGNEQFF.

This clonotype was found many times. The chain combines TRBV5-1 with TRBJ1-2, with TRBD1 matching 7 bases. The V gene's germline CDR1 is SGHRS and CDR2 YFSETQ. The CDR3 totals 13 residues. Trimming at V came to 0 bases and at J to 7 bases, leaving 3 bases not matched to a gene. This CDR3 is CASSLGQGAGYTF. In DNA form, the CDR3 reads TGCGCCAGCAGCTTGGGACAGGGAGCTGGCTACACCTTC. The whole variable domain, filled in from reference TRBV5-1 and TRBJ1-2, reads KAGVTQTPRYLIKTRGQQVTLSCSPISGHRSVSWYQQTPGQGLQFLFEYFSETQRNKGNFPGRFSGRQFSNSRSEMNVSTLELGDSALYLCASSLGQGAGYTFGSGTRLTVV.

In its sample, this clonotype was seen many times. V is TRBV20-1 and J is TRBJ1-1; D is undetermined. The CDR3 has 12 amino acids. CDR1 is DFQATT, CDR2 SNEGSKA, per germline (reference sequence). V lost 5 bases, J lost 8 bases, and 15 bases lay in between. Here the CDR3 reads CSAAFLGPEAFF. CDR3 nucleotides: TGCAGTGCTGCATTTTTGGGTCCGGAAGCTTTCTTT.

The J gene is TRBJ2-3, the V gene TRBV6-6, with TRBD1 identical over 8 bases. The CDR3 sequence is 15 residues long. Germline assignment: CDR1 MNHNY and CDR2 SVGAGI (reference sequence). V shed 4 bases, J shed 5 bases, and the junction held 8 bases outside the gene matches. The CDR3 coding sequence is TGTGCCAGCAGTTCCCACAGGGGGAATAAAGATACGCAGTATTTT. Encoded protein: CASSSHRGNKDTQYF.

Worth noting for this clonotype: It may be a read error: a sequence one base away is much more abundant. V is TRBV29-1 and J is TRBJ1-1; possibly TRBD1 for D (5 bases). The CDR3 length is 13 residues. The V and J ends lost 7 bases and 5 bases respectively, with 17 bases between them. Germline assignment: CDR1 SQVTM and CDR2 ANQGSEA. The CDR3 protein is CSATGHEGTEAFF. CDR3 in DNA: TGCAGCGCGACCGGACATGAGGGGACTGAAGCTTTCTTT.

The CDR3 DNA follows: TGTGCCAGCAGTGACGGGACTAGAGGGGCAGATACGCAGTATTTT. Translating it yields CASSDGTRGADTQYF. The chain carries TRBV6-4 and TRBJ2-3, with 8 bases aligning to TRBD2. With 2 bases clipped from V and 4 bases from J, the junction kept 5 bases outside the gene matches. The CDR3 consists of 15 residues. CDR1 and CDR2 from the germline V gene are MRHNA and SNTAGT.

This clonotype was seen ten or more times. The chain is built from TRBV5-1 and TRBJ2-5, with 11 bases matching TRBD1. The ends lost 7 bases at V and 5 bases at J; junction bases unmatched: 1. This CDR3 comprises 12 residues. Per germline, CDR1 SGHRS and CDR2 YFSETQ. The CDR3 here is CASGQGAETQYF. CDR3 nucleotides: TGCGCCAGCGGACAGGGGGCCGAGACCCAGTACTTC.

Ten or more counts support this clonotype. V and J are TRBV5-1 and TRBJ2-5; 8 bases agree with TRBD1. Germline lookup yields CDR1 SGHRS and CDR2 YFSETQ. J lost 2 bases, V lost 5 bases, and 8 bases had no gene match. The CDR3 extends over 15 amino acids. CDR3: CASRPGQANQETQYF. Written as DNA, the CDR3 is TGCGCCAGCAGACCGGGACAGGCAAATCAAGAGACCCAGTACTTC.

Many counts were recorded for this clonotype. A much larger clone differs by one base, so this may be a read error. The chain carries TRBV5-1 and TRBJ2-2; 7 positions agree with TRBD1. CDR3 length: 15 residues. V lost 3 bases to trimming and J lost 0 bases; unmatched junction nucleotides: 2. From germline, CDR1 is SGHRS and CDR2 YFSETQ. CDR3 nucleotide sequence: TGCGCCAGCAGCTGGGGACAGACGAACACCGGGGAGCTGTTTTTT. It codes for CASSWGQTNTGELFF.

This clonotype was seen a handful of times. This chain connects TRBV19 to TRBJ2-5; the D is unclear. V shed 6 bases and J shed 5 bases, with 10 bases lying between them. From germline, CDR1 is LNHDA and CDR2 SQIVND (reference sequence). CDR3 length: 12 amino acids. CDR3 nucleotides: TGTGCCAGTAGCGTCAGAGGCGAGACCCAGTACTTC. This encodes CASSVRGETQYF.

This clonotype was counted many times. The V gene is TRBV4-3, the J gene TRBJ2-1, with D hard to call. With 1 base removed from V and 8 bases from J, the gap between germline ends came to 18 bases. The CDR3 loop spans 16 amino acids. Germline CDR1 LGHNA, CDR2 YSLEER. CDR3 in DNA: TGCGCCAGCAGCCAAGCTCCACGTGAATTCTTGGATGAGCAGTTCTTC. Its translation is CASSQAPREFLDEQFF.

This clonotype was seen ten or more times. This rearrangement joins TRBV15 to TRBJ2-7; D not resolved. The CDR3 runs to 13 residues. Trimming pared 5 bases from V and 2 bases from J, leaving 10 bases between. Germline CDR1 and CDR2: LNHNV and YYDKDF (reference sequence). Here the CDR3 reads CATSWGLAYEQYF. The CDR3 region has the DNA TGTGCCACCAGCTGGGGTCTCGCCTACGAGCAGTACTTC.